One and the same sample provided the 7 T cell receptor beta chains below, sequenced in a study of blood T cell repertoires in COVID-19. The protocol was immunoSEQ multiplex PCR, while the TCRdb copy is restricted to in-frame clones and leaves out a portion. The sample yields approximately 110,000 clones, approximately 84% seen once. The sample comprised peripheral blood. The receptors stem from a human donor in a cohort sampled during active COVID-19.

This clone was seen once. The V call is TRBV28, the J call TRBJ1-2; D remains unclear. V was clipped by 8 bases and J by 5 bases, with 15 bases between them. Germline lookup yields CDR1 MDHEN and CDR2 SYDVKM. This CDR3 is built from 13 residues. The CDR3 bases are TGTGCCAGCGCTCTGGGCGGGCGGTATGGCTACACCTTC. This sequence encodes CASALGGRYGYTF.

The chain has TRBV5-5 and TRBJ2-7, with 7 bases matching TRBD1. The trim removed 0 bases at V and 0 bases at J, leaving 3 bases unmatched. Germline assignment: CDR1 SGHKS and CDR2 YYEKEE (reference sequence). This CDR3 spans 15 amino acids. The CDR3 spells CASSLEGTASYEQYF. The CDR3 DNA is TGTGCCAGCAGCTTGGAGGGGACAGCCTCCTACGAGCAGTACTTC. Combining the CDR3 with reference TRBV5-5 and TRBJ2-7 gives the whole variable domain DAGVTQSPTHLIKTRGQQVTLRCSPISGHKSVSWYQQVLGQGPQFIFQYYEKEERGRGNFPDRFSARQFPNYSSELNVNALLLGDSALYLCASSLEGTASYEQYFGPGTRLTVT.

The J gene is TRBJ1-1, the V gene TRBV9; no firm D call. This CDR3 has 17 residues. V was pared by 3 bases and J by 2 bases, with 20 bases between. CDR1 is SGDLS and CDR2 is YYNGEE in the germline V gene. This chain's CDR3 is CASSDSLQETPNTEAFF. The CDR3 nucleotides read TGTGCCAGCAGCGACAGCCTTCAAGAAACCCCAAACACTGAAGCTTTCTTT.

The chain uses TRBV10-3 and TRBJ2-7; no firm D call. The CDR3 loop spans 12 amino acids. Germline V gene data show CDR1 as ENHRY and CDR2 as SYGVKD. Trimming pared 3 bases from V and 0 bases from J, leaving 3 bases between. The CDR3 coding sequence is TGTGCCATCAGTGACAGCTCCTACGAGCAGTACTTC. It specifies CAISDSSYEQYF.

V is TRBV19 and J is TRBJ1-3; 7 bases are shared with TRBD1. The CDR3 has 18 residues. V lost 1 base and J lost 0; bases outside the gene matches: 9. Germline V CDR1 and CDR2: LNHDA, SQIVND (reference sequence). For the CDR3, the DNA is TGTGCCAGTAGTATAGTCGGGACAGAGGGGGACTCTGGAAACACCATATATTTT. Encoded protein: CASSIVGTEGDSGNTIYF. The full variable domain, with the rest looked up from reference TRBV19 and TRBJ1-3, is DGGITQSPKYLFRKEGQNVTLSCEQNLNHDAMYWYRQDPGQGLRLIYYSQIVNDFQKGDIAEGYSVSREKKESFPLTVTSAQKNPTAFYLCASSIVGTEGDSGNTIYFGEGSWLTVV.

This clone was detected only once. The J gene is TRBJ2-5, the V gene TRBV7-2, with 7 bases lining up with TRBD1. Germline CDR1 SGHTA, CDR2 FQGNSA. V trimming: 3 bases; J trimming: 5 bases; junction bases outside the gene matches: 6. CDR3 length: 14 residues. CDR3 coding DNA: TGTGCCAGCAGCTTCCAGGGGGTTGGTGAGACCCAGTACTTC. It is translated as CASSFQGVGETQYF.

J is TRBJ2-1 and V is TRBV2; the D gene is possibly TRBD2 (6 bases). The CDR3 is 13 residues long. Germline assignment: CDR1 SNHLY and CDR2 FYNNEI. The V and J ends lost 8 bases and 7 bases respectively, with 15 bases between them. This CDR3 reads CASVAKRGNEQFF. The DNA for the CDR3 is TGTGCCAGCGTCGCGAAACGGGGGAATGAGCAGTTCTTC. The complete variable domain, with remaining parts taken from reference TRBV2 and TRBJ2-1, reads EPEVTQTPSHQVTQMGQEVILRCVPISNHLYFYWYRQILGQKVEFLVSFYNNEISEKSEIFDDQFSVERPDGSNFTLKIRSTKLEDSAMYFCASVAKRGNEQFFGPGTRLTVL.